A selection of T cell receptor beta chains follows, all from one sample in a study of T-cell memory formation after mild COVID-19. One entry per CDR3 protein results from TCRdb running MiXCR on the 5' RACE reads. The repertoire holds 170,000 or so distinct CDR3 sequences, with around 21% as singletons. Sequencing used PBMCs or a T cell subset sorted from them (not recorded which). The receptors were gathered from an adult woman who had mild COVID-19 (a few samples of this study predate the infection). Cell type and time point are not known. Both conserved end residues are part of each CDR3. The order of the fields is J gene, clone size, V gene, D gene, CDR3 protein, CDR3 DNA. A D gene is named only where the DNA matches it firmly. Rows give clone size only sometimes, using once, few, many, or a class for an expanded clone.

J gene: TRBJ2-7; clone size: many; V gene: TRBV5-5; D gene: -; CDR3 protein: CASSRSGETYEQYF; CDR3 DNA: TGTGCCAGCAGCCGTTCAGGGGAAACATACGAGCAGTACTTC
J gene: TRBJ1-5; clone size: once; V gene: TRBV4-2; D gene: -; CDR3 protein: CASSQDGAAYSNQHQHF; CDR3 DNA: TGTGCCAGCAGCCAAGATGGGGCGGCTTATAGCAATCAGCACCAGCATTTT
J gene: TRBJ2-2; clone size: few; V gene: TRBV2; D gene: -; CDR3 protein: CASRDISNTGELFF; CDR3 DNA: TGTGCCAGCAGGGACATCTCGAACACCGGGGAGCTGTTTTTT
J gene: TRBJ2-7; clone size: few; V gene: TRBV7-9; D gene: TRBD1; CDR3 protein: CASSVPPLGTETYEQYF; CDR3 DNA: TGTGCCAGCAGCGTCCCCCCCCTCGGGACAGAAACCTACGAGCAGTACTTC
J gene: TRBJ2-7; clone size: few; V gene: TRBV12-3/TRBV12-4; D gene: TRBD1; CDR3 protein: CASSSGGAGYEQYF; CDR3 DNA: TGTGCCAGCAGCTCAGGGGGCGCGGGGTACGAGCAGTACTTC
J gene: TRBJ2-1; clone size: -; V gene: TRBV7-7; D gene: -; CDR3 protein: CASSYHENSEQFF; CDR3 DNA: TGTGCTAGCAGCTACCATGAGAACAGTGAGCAGTTCTTC
J gene: TRBJ1-6; clone size: -; V gene: TRBV3-1; D gene: TRBD1; CDR3 protein: CASRPGQAISPLHF; CDR3 DNA: TGTGCCAGCCGGCCGGGACAGGCGATTTCACCCCTCCACTTT
J gene: TRBJ1-2; clone size: -; V gene: TRBV12-3/TRBV12-4; D gene: -; CDR3 protein: CASSSRDAVYGYTF; CDR3 DNA: TGTGCCAGCAGTTCCCGGGACGCGGTTTATGGCTACACCTTC
J gene: TRBJ2-7; clone size: few; V gene: TRBV11-2; D gene: -; CDR3 protein: CASSLLDKPYEQYF; CDR3 DNA: TGTGCCAGCAGCTTACTCGACAAACCCTACGAGCAGTACTTC
J gene: TRBJ1-5; clone size: -; V gene: TRBV6-2/TRBV6-3; D gene: -; CDR3 protein: CASSYVQVYQPQHF; CDR3 DNA: TGTGCCAGCAGTTACGTTCAAGTCTATCAGCCCCAGCATTTT
J gene: TRBJ1-1; clone size: -; V gene: TRBV11-3; D gene: TRBD1; CDR3 protein: CASSAWTGITEAFF; CDR3 DNA: TGTGCCAGCAGCGCCTGGACAGGGATAACTGAAGCTTTCTTT
J gene: TRBJ2-5; clone size: few; V gene: TRBV29-1; D gene: -; CDR3 protein: CSVEDDRYAGETQYF; CDR3 DNA: TGCAGCGTTGAAGATGACAGATACGCTGGTGAGACCCAGTACTTC
J gene: TRBJ1-5; clone size: few; V gene: TRBV6-6; D gene: -; CDR3 protein: CASSDRQETINQPQHF; CDR3 DNA: TGTGCCAGCAGCGATCGACAGGAGACTATCAATCAGCCCCAGCATTTT
J gene: TRBJ2-7; clone size: few; V gene: TRBV29-1; D gene: TRBD2; CDR3 protein: CSVEVAGTRYYEQYF; CDR3 DNA: TGCAGCGTTGAGGTGGCCGGGACTAGATACTACGAGCAGTACTTC